This T cell receptor (beta chain) was retrieved from a study of T cells in Graves' hyperthyroidism and ophthalmopathy (dated by TCRdb to between 2017 and 2020). Some background on the complete study: Peripheral blood was collected at initial diagnosis, before any treatment. Following sampling, methimazole starting at 30 mg daily was given to hyperthyroidism patients, and high-dose intravenous methylprednisolone was given to ophthalmopathy patients. The 75 to 100 discovery patients were randomly split 7:3 into training and test sets. In six Graves' hyperthyroidism patients, the study also compared T-cell repertoires from thyroid tissue with T-cell repertoires from blood. The paper describes TCR Vbeta CDR3 sequencing of around 140 peripheral blood samples, made up of roughly 45 ophthalmopathy patients, approximately 76 hyperthyroidism patients and 17 progressor patients. Prospective prediction of ophthalmopathy was tested in an independent validation cohort of 18 to 20 hyperthyroidism patients and some 17 patients who later progressed to ophthalmopathy. A discovery cohort of roughly 100 patients, 43 with Graves' ophthalmopathy and 57 with stable Graves' hyperthyroidism, was used to find distinguishing TCR V-J signatures.

About this clonotype itself: Which antigen it targets is not known. One base away there is no much larger clone; base qualities are not given.

In the ophthalmopathy patients, disease was moderately to severely active, with a Clinical Activity Score of 3 or more, a NOSPECS grade of 4 or more, and a duration of less than 3 months. Exclusion was applied to patients with uncontrolled infections, other autoimmune diseases, pregnancy or lactation. Diagnoses were established on the basis of clinical symptoms, serum thyroxine and TRAb, thyroid ultrasound, and orbital computed tomography. PBMCs were separated from under 12 ml of fresh peripheral blood using Ficoll-Paque density gradient centrifugation. Total RNA was extracted using Trizol reagent, and RNA quality was assessed on an Agilent 2100 Bioanalyzer. General findings and caveats noted by the study authors: No statistical method was used to fix the sample size in advance, and group allocation was not hidden from the investigators. In cross-validation, a model built on a 13 V-J signature told ophthalmopathy apart from stable hyperthyroidism with 87.88% sensitivity and about 81% specificity, and in testing the same model reached 80%/75%. Blood samples also contained most of the expanded thyroid clonotypes (frequency above 0.001), which suggests that blood repertoires may reflect thyroid immune responses. In validation, the model predicted progression to ophthalmopathy a median of roughly 6.5 months before onset, with 70% to 71% sensitivity and around 76% specificity.

The TCR beta CDR3 regions were amplified from the RNA transcripts. A first-round RT-PCR of the TCR CDR3 used the HTBI primer set with the Qiagen OneStep RT-PCR kit. Libraries were constructed in a second round of multiplex PCR, after which size selection and purification were performed. Paired-end sequencing of the libraries was performed with 100 bp reads on an Illumina HiSeq2000. In the authors' own workflow: SOAPnuke was used to process the raw data, removing reads that contained adapters or uncalled bases, had a mean Phred below 15, or lacked an exact match to the constant primer or identifier. COPE v1.2.5 was used to merge high-quality paired reads, and clonotypes were defined as unique nucleotide sequences. MiTCR v1.1 was used to align the clonotypes against IMGT TRBV, TRBD and TRBJ reference segments. The analysis included only V-J combinations with a frequency above 0.0001, which together covered around 99% of the repertoires. The TCS score was defined as the ratio of F50 (clonal expansion) to E x V (chaos), calculated using BLOSUM62-based TCRdist between CDR3 peptides within each V-J. Welch's t-statistics and random forest reduced around 520 V-J features to under 15, which were used in a naive Bayes classifier (R e1071). TCRdb passed the public sequencing reads through fastp at Q25 and MiXCR, retaining productive beta sequences. Rows matching on CDR3 protein sequence are summarized as one entry with the most common DNA and genes. These V and J calls are TCRdb output, not the study's own analysis. Recorded for this sample are a few hundred thousand distinct CDR3 sequences; about 18% of them occurred a single time. Less than 45% of the sample goes to the ten largest clones.

Spanning cysteine to phenylalanine, the CDR3 consists of 13 amino acids. Left in the record is the CDR3 DNA by itself, 39 bases read in frame from the first base. V was cut back by 6 bases and J by 3 bases, leaving a gap of 11 bases between them. Reading the germline V gene gives CDR1 MNHNS and CDR2 SASEGT. The chain is made from TRBV6-1 and TRBJ1-1; the best D guess is TRBD1, with 6 bases matching. Sequencing input: blood. This sequence was found in a man younger than 35 with Graves' ophthalmopathy. In nucleotide form, the sequence is TGTGCCAGCAGCCGACGACAGGACACTGAAGCTTTCTTT. The encoded protein is CASSRRQDTEAFF.